A single T cell receptor (beta chain) is shown here with its context. Other nucleotide sequences from this sample produce the same CDR3. These data belong to a study of T cell responses to AZD1222 COVID-19 vaccine. The CDR3 contains 13 residues. Trimming cost V 0 bases and J 2 bases, with 7 bases left between them. Germline V lookup: CDR1 GTSNPN, CDR2 SVGIG (reference sequence). Sequencing was performed with immunoSEQ multiplex PCR; in TCRdb, only in-frame clones are kept and a portion is missing. The table lists 150,000 or so clones, just over 90% of them singletons. The chain combines TRBV30 with TRBJ1-1; D may be TRBD1 (6 bases). The source was peripheral blood, collected on day 0 of AZD1222 vaccination. The TCR comes from an adult in good health. The CDR3 is CAWSVQGNTEAFF. The CDR3 coding sequence is TGTGCCTGGAGTGTACAGGGTAACACTGAAGCTTTCTTT.